This TCR beta chain appears in the sequencing data of a study of graft-versus-host responses after intestinal transplantation. The repertoire was sequenced with immunoSEQ multiplex PCR; TCRdb's copy has only in-frame clones and lacks some. The repertoire includes 12,000 to 15,000 clones, around 94% of them detected once, and 0.55% to 0.9% sits in the top ten. CDR1 is GTSNPN, CDR2 SVGIG, per germline (reference sequence). Trimming stripped 0 bases from V and 9 bases from J, with 14 bases between. The CDR3 covers 13 residues. The chain combines TRBV30 with TRBJ2-5, with no clear D. Specimen: PBMCs, collected 9 days after transplant. The source of this sequence is a human patient who received an intestinal transplant, so some T cells may come from the graft donor. The CDR3 nucleotides read TGTGCCTGGAGTGTATTTCTCTCCGCGGCCCAGTACTTC. Amino acid sequence: CAWSVFLSAAQYF.